This passage covers 8 T cell receptor beta chains from one sample sequenced in a study of blood T cell repertoires in COVID-19 (dated by TCRdb to 2019 to 2021). Library creation used the immunoSEQ multiplex PCR assay. TCRdb retrieved this table from immuneACCESS and kept in-frame rearrangements only. Not all clones are present; in checked studies, unresolved V genes account for under half, and no reason is known for the remainder. The sample includes 80,000 to 100,000 clones, with 75% to 90% observed a single time. The ten largest clones capture over 15% of the sample. The material sequenced was peripheral blood. These receptors were obtained from a woman older than 75 with acute or convalescent COVID-19.

V is TRBV2 and J is TRBJ1-4; 7 nucleotides match TRBD1. V dropped 5 bases and J dropped 5; count of bases not matched to a gene: 11. The CDR3 loop spans 16 amino acids. Germline CDR1 reads SNHLY; CDR2 reads FYNNEI. CDR3 protein: CASSPGQERGNEKLFF. The CDR3, as DNA: TGTGCCAGCAGTCCTGGACAGGAAAGGGGGAATGAAAAACTGTTTTTT.

The V call is TRBV24-1, the J call TRBJ2-7, with 7 bases matching TRBD1. V lost 10 bases to trimming and J lost 3 bases; unmatched junction nucleotides: 11. The CDR3 spans 14 residues. From germline, CDR1 is KGHDR and CDR2 SFDVKD. The CDR3 here is CATPQDRAHYEQYF. CDR3 coding DNA: TGTGCCACTCCCCAAGACAGGGCCCACTACGAGCAGTACTTC.

The rearrangement joins TRBV29-1 to TRBJ1-6; a weak D match, TRBD1 (5 bases). Germline loops: CDR1 SQVTM, CDR2 ANQGSEA. The CDR3 runs to 14 residues. Trimming removed 3 bases from V and 6 bases from J, with 12 bases in between. CDR3 protein: CSVDRQGCNSPLHF. The CDR3 DNA sequence: TGCAGCGTTGATAGGCAGGGCTGTAATTCACCCCTCCACTTT.

The chain has TRBV6-5 and TRBJ1-2; 8 bases line up with TRBD1. After removal of 6 bases from V and 5 bases from J, the junction contained 8 bases not matched to a gene. Germline-derived CDR1 and CDR2 are MNHEY and SVGAGI. There are 14 residues in the CDR3. The DNA for the CDR3 is TGTGCCAGCAGGGGGGTGGACAGGGCGTATGGCTACACCTTC. The encoded protein is CASRGVDRAYGYTF.

This sequence joins TRBV7-2 and TRBJ2-3; 11 bases map to TRBD2. Germline loops: CDR1 SGHTA, CDR2 FQGNSA. This CDR3 has 15 residues. After removal of 2 bases from V and 14 bases from J, the junction contained 12 bases not matched to a gene. The CDR3 nucleotides read TGTGCCAGCAGCTTATTGGGTAGCGGGGGGGCTGGGCTGTATTTT. It specifies CASSLLGSGGAGLYF.

The genes are TRBV29-1 and TRBJ1-2; D might be TRBD1 (6 bases). The CDR3 runs 9 residues. Per the germline V gene, CDR1 is SQVTM and CDR2 is ANQGSEA. V lost 6 bases and J 9 bases, leaving 8 bases between the germline ends. The CDR3, as DNA: TGCAGCGTAGACAGGCGCTACACCTTC. It translates to CSVDRRYTF. Complete variable domain (other parts from reference TRBV29-1 and TRBJ1-2): SAVISQKPSRDICQRGTSLTIQCQVDSQVTMMFWYRQQPGQSLTLIATANQGSEATYESGFVIDKFPISRPNLTFSTLTVSNMSPEDSSIYLCSVDRRYTFGSGTRLTVV.

This chain joins TRBV19 and TRBJ1-3; TRBD1 aligns across 8 bases. Germline CDR1 reads LNHDA; CDR2 reads SQIVND (reference sequence). This CDR3 spans 16 amino acids. With 2 bases clipped from V and 6 bases from J, the junction kept 9 bases outside the gene matches. For the CDR3, the DNA is TGTGCCAGTAGTATATCCAAGACAGGGGCGGAAAACACCATATATTTT. Its translation is CASSISKTGAENTIYF.

This CDR3 is CASSRGTVGVLEQYF. DNA for the CDR3: TGTGCCAGCAGTCGTGGGACAGTGGGGGTTCTCGAGCAGTACTTC. The chain has TRBV6-5 and TRBJ2-7, with 7 bases lining up with TRBD1. CDR1 and CDR2 (germline): MNHEY, SVGAGI. The CDR3 length is 15 residues. V dropped 5 bases and J dropped 6; count of bases not matched to a gene: 13.